These T cell receptor beta chains were read from a single sample in a study of blood T cell repertoires in COVID-19. Sequencing was performed with immunoSEQ multiplex PCR; in TCRdb, only in-frame clones are kept and a portion is missing. The sample includes tens of thousands of clones, around 76% of them seen just once. Sequenced input: peripheral blood. Receptors were obtained from a woman of 80 years or more with acute or convalescent COVID-19. CDR3s include the opening cysteine and the closing phenylalanine or tryptophan. A D gene is named only where the DNA matches it firmly. The size entry is marked missing in some rows and otherwise reads once, few, many or a size class.

v_gene,j_gene,d_gene,abundance,CDR3nt,CDR3aa
TRBV7-2,TRBJ1-2,.,.,TGTGCCAGCAGCTTAGACAGGGATGGCTACACCTTC,CASSLDRDGYTF
TRBV5-6,TRBJ1-4,.,.,TGTGCCAGCAGCTTGTTCGGCTCTGACAGAATTGCAACTAATGAAAAACTGTTTTTT,CASSLFGSDRIATNEKLFF
TRBV11-2,TRBJ2-7,.,once,TGTGCCAGCAGCTTAGCGCGACTACGAGAGCAGTACTTC,CASSLARLREQYF
TRBV7-2,TRBJ1-4,.,.,TGTGCCAGCAGCTTAGTTCGGGGGAGGCCTGAAAAACTGTTTTTT,CASSLVRGRPEKLFF
TRBV5-8,TRBJ2-2,TRBD1,.,TGTGCCAGCAGCTTACAGGGGCTTCACACCGGGGAGCTGTTTTTT,CASSLQGLHTGELFF
TRBV6-4,TRBJ2-1,TRBD2,.,TGTGCCAGCAGTGTTTCGACTAGCGGGAGACTCAATGAGCAGTTCTTC,CASSVSTSGRLNEQFF
TRBV9,TRBJ1-3,TRBD1,.,TGTGCCAGCAGCGGGGGACAGGGTTTCGGCACCATATATTTT,CASSGGQGFGTIYF
TRBV4-3,TRBJ1-2,TRBD1,.,TGCGCCAGCAGCCGCGGACAGGGCGACTATGGCTACACCTTC,CASSRGQGDYGYTF
TRBV7-8,TRBJ1-1,.,.,TGTGCCAGCAGCGGATTACAGGGAACTCAACGAGCTTTCTTT,CASSGLQGTQRAFF
TRBV9,TRBJ2-2,.,once,TGTGCCAGCAGCGTATCATGGGCCCAACATAACACCGGGGAGCTGTTTTTT,CASSVSWAQHNTGELFF
TRBV6-6,TRBJ2-7,.,.,TGTGCCAGCAGTATACAGGGTCAAAGGTCCTACGAGCAGTACTTC,CASSIQGQRSYEQYF
TRBV5-4,TRBJ2-5,.,once,TGTGCCAGCAGCCGCACGGGGGAGGGGGAAGAGACCCAGTACTTC,CASSRTGEGEETQYF
TRBV5-1,TRBJ1-1,.,once,TGCGCCAGCAGCTTGGCGGGACACAAGAACACTGAAGCTTTCTTT,CASSLAGHKNTEAFF
TRBV5-1,TRBJ2-1,TRBD2,.,TGCGCCAGCAGCTCCGCTAGGGGCGGGAGGGCCAATGAGCAGTTCTTC,CASSSARGGRANEQFF
TRBV7-6,TRBJ1-5,TRBD1,.,TGTGCCAGCAGCTTAAGACAGGGACAGCCCCAGCATTTT,CASSLRQGQPQHF
TRBV27,TRBJ1-5,TRBD1,.,TGTGCCAGCAGACGTTCCGGGACAGACCTGACCGGGAGCAATCAGCCCCAGCATTTT,CASRRSGTDLTGSNQPQHF
TRBV5-1,TRBJ2-7,.,.,TGCGCCAGCAGCTCCGAGGGCGTCCCATCCTACGAGCAGTACTTC,CASSSEGVPSYEQYF
TRBV5-1,TRBJ1-2,TRBD1,.,TGCGCCAGCAGCTACGGGACAGGGGGCTGGGGCTACACCTTC,CASSYGTGGWGYTF
TRBV11-2,TRBJ2-1,TRBD1,.,TGTGCCAGCAGCTTAAAAGGGGACAGGGTTATGAGCTCCTACAATGAGCAGTTCTTC,CASSLKGDRVMSSYNEQFF
TRBV13,TRBJ2-7,TRBD2,.,TGTGCCAGCAGCTTTTCCGGGACTAGGAGTGAACAGTACGAGCAGTACTTC,CASSFSGTRSEQYEQYF
TRBV15,TRBJ1-5,.,.,TGTGCCACCAGCAGCCTGAAGGGAGGGCGGTGGAATCAGCCCCAGCATTTT,CATSSLKGGRWNQPQHF
TRBV6-1,TRBJ2-7,.,.,TGTGCCAGCAGTGAGGCCACTACCTTCTCCTACGAGCAGTACTTC,CASSEATTFSYEQYF
TRBV18,TRBJ2-7,TRBD1,once,TGTGCCAGCTCGACTGGGACAGGGTCCTACGAGCAGTACTTC,CASSTGTGSYEQYF
TRBV19,TRBJ1-4,.,.,TGTGCCACGCAGGGGCGTCAGGGAACTAATGAAAAACTGTTTTTT,CATQGRQGTNEKLFF
TRBV6-5,TRBJ1-2,.,.,TGTGCCAGCAGTTACTCGTTCGTGTCAATCGGCTATGGCTACACCTTC,CASSYSFVSIGYGYTF
TRBV5-4,TRBJ2-1,.,.,TGTGCCAGCAGCTTGGTCAGCAATGAGCAGTTCTTC,CASSLVSNEQFF
TRBV6-1,TRBJ1-2,.,.,TGTGCCAGCAGTGAAAGGGGAAATAACTATGGCTACACCTTC,CASSERGNNYGYTF
TRBV7-2,TRBJ2-3,.,.,TGTGCCAGCAGCGAGATCCGGAGGGTAGCGGTGTTCACAGATACGCAGTATTTT,CASSEIRRVAVFTDTQYF
TRBV12-3/TRBV12-4,TRBJ2-7,TRBD2,.,TGTGCCAGCAGTTTCCGGGGGGGGGACGAGCAGTACTTC,CASSFRGGDEQYF
TRBV5-6,TRBJ2-5,.,.,TGTGCCAGCAGCGACACAGGTGGACAAGAGACCCAGTACTTC,CASSDTGGQETQYF
TRBV10-3,TRBJ1-1,.,.,TGTGCCACCCAGATAGACAGGTCTGACACTGAAGCTTTCTTT,CATQIDRSDTEAFF
TRBV2,TRBJ1-5,.,.,TGTGCCAGCAGGCCCAGTTATAGCAATCAGCCCCAGCATTTT,CASRPSYSNQPQHF
TRBV5-1,TRBJ2-5,TRBD2,.,TGCGCCAGCAGCTTGGCCAGCGGGGGCCCTGAGACCCAGTACTTC,CASSLASGGPETQYF
TRBV19,TRBJ1-6,TRBD1,.,TGTGCCAGTAGTCCCAACAGGGGAGATAATTCACCCCTCCACTTT,CASSPNRGDNSPLHF
TRBV5-6,TRBJ2-1,TRBD2,.,TGTGCCAGCGATGAGACGGGAGGCTACAATGAGCAGTTCTTC,CASDETGGYNEQFF
TRBV19,TRBJ2-2,TRBD1,.,TGTGCCAGTCGACAGGGGGGAACCGGGGAGCTGTTTTTT,CASRQGGTGELFF
TRBV9,TRBJ2-1,TRBD2,.,TGTGCCAGCAGCGCCGGACTAGCGGGGGGGTACAATGAGCAGTTCTTC,CASSAGLAGGYNEQFF
TRBV7-8,TRBJ2-5,.,.,TGTGCCAGCAGCCCTCAGCTAGGAGAGACCCAGTACTTC,CASSPQLGETQYF
TRBV28,TRBJ2-1,TRBD2,few,TGTGCCAGCAGGGGGGGGTACAATGAGCAGTTCTTC,CASRGGYNEQFF
TRBV10-1,TRBJ2-7,TRBD2,.,TGCGCCAGCAGTGAGTCGGGGACTAGCGGGACCCTGGTTGAGCAGTACTTC,CASSESGTSGTLVEQYF
TRBV19,TRBJ1-1,.,few,TGTGCCAGTAGTACACAGGGTTTGAACACTGAAGCTTTCTTT,CASSTQGLNTEAFF